The rows below give T cell receptor beta chains drawn from one sample of a study of T-cell reconstitution after alpha-beta-depleted transplantation in children. A single record per CDR3 protein comes from TCRdb applying MiXCR to the PCR reads. Of around 440,000 distinct CDR3 sequences in the sample, under 12% are singletons; the top ten hold around 2%. The sequencing here drew on PBMCs, taken before TCRalphabeta/CD19-depleted stem cell transplant. All receptors derive from a child aged 2 to 10 with inherited bone marrow failure, due to receive a stem cell transplant. CDR3s include the opening cysteine and the closing phenylalanine or tryptophan. A D gene is named only where the DNA matches it firmly. Clone size is not always given. Where it is, it says once, few, many or a class for expanded clones.

D	V	size	J	CDR3	DNA
.	TRBV28	many	TRBJ1-2	CASSLTIRNGYTF	TGTGCCAGCAGTTTGACAATAAGAAATGGCTACACCTTC
.	TRBV29-1	.	TRBJ1-2	CAGSRGRVGYTF	TGCGCCGGATCCAGGGGACGGGTCGGCTACACCTTC
TRBD1	TRBV5-1	many	TRBJ1-1	CASSSSTGGDTEAFF	TGCGCCAGCAGCTCGTCGACAGGGGGGGACACTGAAGCTTTCTTT
.	TRBV7-8	.	TRBJ2-1	CASSAKEQFF	TGTGCCAGCAGCGCGAAGGAGCAGTTCTTC
.	TRBV12-3/TRBV12-4	.	TRBJ1-3	CASSPDRRNTIYF	TGTGCCAGCAGTCCCGACCGTAGGAACACCATATATTTT
.	TRBV5-1	many	TRBJ2-7	CASSRGRDYEQYF	TGCGCCAGCAGCAGGGGACGGGACTACGAGCAGTACTTC
.	TRBV4-3	many	TRBJ1-2	CASSQELTVVYGYTF	TGCGCCAGCAGCCAAGAGTTGACAGTAGTATATGGCTACACCTTC
.	TRBV20-1	many	TRBJ2-3	CSATGTSFTDTQYF	TGCAGTGCGACCGGGACTTCCTTCACAGATACGCAGTATTTT
.	TRBV5-5	many	TRBJ2-3	CASRSSTDTQYF	TGTGCCAGCAGATCGAGCACAGATACGCAGTATTTT
TRBD2	TRBV28	many	TRBJ2-7	CASSLSAGGPPEQYF	TGTGCCAGCAGTTTATCTGCGGGAGGGCCGCCCGAGCAGTACTTC
.	TRBV20-1	.	TRBJ2-1	CSAISAGDNEQFF	TGCAGTGCTATTTCGGCAGGGGACAATGAGCAGTTCTTC
.	TRBV29-1	many	TRBJ1-1	CSVASRQSTEAFF	TGCAGCGTTGCGTCCCGACAGAGCACTGAAGCTTTCTTT
.	TRBV3-1	many	TRBJ1-5	CASSQDFRQINQPQHF	TGTGCCAGCAGCCAAGATTTCAGGCAGATCAATCAGCCCCAGCATTTT
.	TRBV27	many	TRBJ1-5	CASSLGSSLNQPQHF	TGTGCCAGCAGTTTAGGCTCCTCATTAAATCAGCCCCAGCATTTT
TRBD1	TRBV20-1	many	TRBJ2-1	CSARESGTGVFF	TGCAGTGCTAGAGAATCGGGGACAGGGGTGTTCTTC
.	TRBV20-1	many	TRBJ2-7	CSAQKGGEQYF	TGCAGTGCCCAAAAGGGGGGCGAGCAGTACTTC
TRBD2	TRBV4-3	.	TRBJ2-2	CASSQDRLAGSGDLFF	TGCGCCAGCAGCCAAGATCGCCTAGCGGGATCCGGGGACCTGTTTTTT
TRBD2	TRBV7-6	many	TRBJ2-7	CASSATSGRDGQYF	TGTGCCAGCAGCGCGACTAGCGGGAGAGACGGGCAGTACTTC
.	TRBV29-1	many	TRBJ2-1	CSVPTGRSYNEQFF	TGCAGCGTTCCTACAGGCAGGTCCTACAATGAGCAGTTCTTC
.	TRBV28	many	TRBJ1-1	CASSGVMAFF	TGTGCCAGCAGTGGGGTGATGGCTTTCTTT
.	TRBV4-3	few	TRBJ1-4	CASSQEIVAEIATNEKLFF	TGCGCCAGCAGCCAAGAAATCGTAGCAGAAATTGCAACTAATGAAAAACTGTTTTTT
.	TRBV4-2	many	TRBJ2-1	CASSQLFDEQFF	TGTGCCAGCAGCCAACTCTTCGATGAGCAGTTCTTC
.	TRBV4-2	many	TRBJ1-2	CASSQEHRLYGYTF	TGTGCCAGCAGCCAAGAGCACCGCCTTTATGGCTACACCTTC
.	TRBV6-1	few	TRBJ2-1	CASSAQNYAEQFF	TGTGCCAGCAGTGCCCAGAACTACGCCGAGCAGTTCTTC
TRBD1	TRBV20-1	.	TRBJ2-7	CSASGTGRAYEQYF	TGCAGTGCTAGTGGGACAGGACGGGCGTACGAGCAGTACTTC
.	TRBV5-1	many	TRBJ1-2	CASSLPGANYGYTF	TGCGCCAGCAGCTTGCCCGGCGCTAACTATGGCTACACCTTC
.	TRBV20-1	few	TRBJ2-3	CSASPGRTDTQYF	TGCAGTGCTAGTCCCGGGCGTACAGATACGCAGTATTTT
TRBD2	TRBV20-1	few	TRBJ2-5	CSARVTAGIETQYF	TGCAGTGCTAGAGTAACAGCGGGAATCGAGACCCAGTACTTC
.	TRBV28	many	TRBJ2-2	CAIRGGDTGELFF	TGTGCCATCAGGGGAGGTGACACCGGGGAGCTGTTTTTT
TRBD2	TRBV27	many	TRBJ2-7	CASSLGWGGYEQYF	TGTGCCAGCAGTTTGGGATGGGGGGGTTACGAGCAGTACTTC